This note documents a single T cell receptor (beta chain) sequence. Its specificity is unknown. The TCR library protocol was used to attach unique molecular identifiers. These identifiers were attached to individual cDNA molecules. TCRdb re-called the 5' RACE reads with MiXCR, one entry per CDR3 protein. The sample holds some 49,000 distinct CDR3 sequences; 12% are singletons and the top ten take around 9.1%. The CDR3 is 12 residues long. V gave up 6 bases and J gave up 2 bases, with 8 bases separating them. Germline CDR1 is SQVTM and CDR2 is ANQGSEA. This sample is drawn from a study of early T cells in non-severe SARS-CoV-2 infection. Study-wide results and limits: Lookups in VDJdb leaned toward anti-spike CD8 responses and missed private and CD4 specificities.

This clonotype was sampled from an adult who was a healthcare worker with PCR-confirmed SARS-CoV-2 infection or an uninfected control (not recorded which). The sequenced material came from whole blood. This chain links TRBV29-1 with TRBJ1-3; the D gene is possibly TRBD1 (5 bases). The CDR3 protein is CSVRVTGNTIYF. The CDR3 bases are TGCAGCGTCAGGGTTACTGGAAACACCATATATTTT. Filled out from reference TRBV29-1 and TRBJ1-3, the complete variable domain reads SAVISQKPSRDICQRGTSLTIQCQVDSQVTMMFWYRQQPGQSLTLIATANQGSEATYESGFVIDKFPISRPNLTFSTLTVSNMSPEDSSIYLCSVRVTGNTIYFGEGSWLTVV.